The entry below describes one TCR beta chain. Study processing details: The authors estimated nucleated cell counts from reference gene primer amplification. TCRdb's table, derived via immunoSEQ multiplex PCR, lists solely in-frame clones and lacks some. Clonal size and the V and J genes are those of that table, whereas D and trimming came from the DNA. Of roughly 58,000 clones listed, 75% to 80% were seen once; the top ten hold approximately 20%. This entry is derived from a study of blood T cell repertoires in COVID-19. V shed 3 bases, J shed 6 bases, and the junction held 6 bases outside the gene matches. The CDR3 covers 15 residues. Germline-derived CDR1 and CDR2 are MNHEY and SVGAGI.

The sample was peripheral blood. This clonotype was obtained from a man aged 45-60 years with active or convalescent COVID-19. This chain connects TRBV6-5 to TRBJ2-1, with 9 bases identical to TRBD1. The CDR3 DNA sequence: TGTGCCAGCAGTTATGGGGGGACAGGGTCCAATGAGCAGTTCTTC. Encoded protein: CASSYGGTGSNEQFF.